This TCR beta chain was captured by sequencing in a study of blood T cell repertoires in COVID-19. The CDR3 is 14 amino acids. V was pared by 2 bases and J by 1 base, with 9 bases between. CDR1 is SGHKS and CDR2 is YYEKEE in the germline V gene (reference sequence). In the original workflow: By means of reference gene primer amplification, nucleated cell counts were estimated. Sequenced by immunoSEQ multiplex PCR; TCRdb stores in-frame clones only, minus some. V and J calls and clone size are as listed in that table; D and trimming were resolved from the DNA. The table lists tens of thousands of clones, 88% of them singletons. This clone has more than one count but fewer than ten.

The specimen sequenced was peripheral blood. The gene calls are TRBV5-5 and TRBJ2-5; unclear D gene. The sequence was obtained from a man between 65 and 79 years old with acute or convalescent COVID-19. The CDR3 DNA is TGTGCCAGCAGCTTTACAGCAACCCAAGAGACCCAGTACTTC. Its translation is CASSFTATQETQYF. Filled out from reference TRBV5-5 and TRBJ2-5, the complete variable domain reads DAGVTQSPTHLIKTRGQQVTLRCSPISGHKSVSWYQQVLGQGPQFIFQYYEKEERGRGNFPDRFSARQFPNYSSELNVNALLLGDSALYLCASSFTATQETQYFGPGTRLLVL.